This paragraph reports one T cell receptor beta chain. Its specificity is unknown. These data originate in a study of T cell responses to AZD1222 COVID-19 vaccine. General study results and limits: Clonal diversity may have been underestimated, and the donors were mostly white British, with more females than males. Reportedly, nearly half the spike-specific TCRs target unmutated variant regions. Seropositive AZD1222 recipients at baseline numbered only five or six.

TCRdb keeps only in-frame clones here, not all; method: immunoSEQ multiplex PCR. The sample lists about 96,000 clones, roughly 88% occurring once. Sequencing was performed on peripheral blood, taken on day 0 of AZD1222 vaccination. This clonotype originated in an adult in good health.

In nucleotides, the CDR3 is TGCGCCACCATAGACGCTTTGGGACAGGGGGCAAGGTACGAGCAGTACTTC. Protein: CATIDALGQGARYEQYF. The chain combines TRBV5-1 with TRBJ2-7; 12 nucleotides agree with TRBD1. The V segment lost 9 bases and the J segment 4 bases; nucleotides outside the gene matches: 17. The germline V gene encodes CDR1 SGHRS and CDR2 YFSETQ. This CDR3 has 17 amino acids.